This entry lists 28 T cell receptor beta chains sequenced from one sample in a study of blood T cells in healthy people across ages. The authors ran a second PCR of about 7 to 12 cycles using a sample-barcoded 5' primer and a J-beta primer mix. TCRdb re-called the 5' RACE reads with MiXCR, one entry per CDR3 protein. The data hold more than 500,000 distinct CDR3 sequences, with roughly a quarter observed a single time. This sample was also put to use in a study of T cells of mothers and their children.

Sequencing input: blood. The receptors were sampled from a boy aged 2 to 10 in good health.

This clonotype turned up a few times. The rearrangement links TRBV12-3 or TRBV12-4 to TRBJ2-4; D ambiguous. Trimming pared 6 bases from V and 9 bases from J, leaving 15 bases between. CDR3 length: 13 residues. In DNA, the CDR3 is TGTGCCAGCAGCAACGATCCCTATGCCATTCAGTACTTC. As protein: CASSNDPYAIQYF.

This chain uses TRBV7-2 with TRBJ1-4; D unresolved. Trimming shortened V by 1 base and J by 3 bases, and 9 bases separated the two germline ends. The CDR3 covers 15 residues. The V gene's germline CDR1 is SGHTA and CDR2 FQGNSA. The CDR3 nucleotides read TGTGCCAGCAGCTTAGTGCACCAATCTAATGAAAAACTGTTTTTT. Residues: CASSLVHQSNEKLFF.

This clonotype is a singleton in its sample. CDR3 residues: CSARKGDGYTF. The DNA of the CDR3 is TGCAGTGCCCGCAAGGGAGATGGCTACACCTTC. V usage is TRBV20-1 and J usage is TRBJ1-2; no reliable D call. Germline V lookup: CDR1 DFQATT, CDR2 SNEGSKA (reference sequence). The ends were cut back, 6 bases at V and 6 bases at J, with 11 bases in the middle. The CDR3 runs to 11 residues.

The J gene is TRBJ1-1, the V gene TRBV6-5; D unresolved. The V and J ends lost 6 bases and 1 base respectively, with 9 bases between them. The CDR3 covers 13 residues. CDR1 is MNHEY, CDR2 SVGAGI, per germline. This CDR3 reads CASRRTGNTEAFF. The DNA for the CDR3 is TGTGCCAGCAGGCGGACGGGGAACACTGAAGCTTTCTTT.

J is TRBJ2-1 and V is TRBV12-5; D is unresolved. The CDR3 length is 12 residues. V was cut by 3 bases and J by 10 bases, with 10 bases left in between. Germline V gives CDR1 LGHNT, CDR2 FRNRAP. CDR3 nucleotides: TGTGCTAGTGGTTTCCGAGTTGAGGAGCAGTTCTTC. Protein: CASGFRVEEQFF.

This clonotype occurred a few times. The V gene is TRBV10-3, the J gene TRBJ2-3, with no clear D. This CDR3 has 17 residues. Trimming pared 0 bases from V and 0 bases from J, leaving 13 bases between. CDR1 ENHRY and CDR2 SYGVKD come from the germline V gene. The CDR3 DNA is TGTGCCATCAGTGAGTCGGTTGCGAGAGGCAGCACAGATACGCAGTATTTT. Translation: CAISESVARGSTDTQYF.

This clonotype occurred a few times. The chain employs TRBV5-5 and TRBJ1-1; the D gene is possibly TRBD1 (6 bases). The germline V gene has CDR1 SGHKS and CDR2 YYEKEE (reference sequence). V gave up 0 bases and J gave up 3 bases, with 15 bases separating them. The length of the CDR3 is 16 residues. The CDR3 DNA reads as TGTGCCAGCAGCTTGGAGGTGTGGGGGCATGACACTGAAGCTTTCTTT. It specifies CASSLEVWGHDTEAFF. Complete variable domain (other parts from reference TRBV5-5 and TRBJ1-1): DAGVTQSPTHLIKTRGQQVTLRCSPISGHKSVSWYQQVLGQGPQFIFQYYEKEERGRGNFPDRFSARQFPNYSSELNVNALLLGDSALYLCASSLEVWGHDTEAFFGQGTRLTVV.

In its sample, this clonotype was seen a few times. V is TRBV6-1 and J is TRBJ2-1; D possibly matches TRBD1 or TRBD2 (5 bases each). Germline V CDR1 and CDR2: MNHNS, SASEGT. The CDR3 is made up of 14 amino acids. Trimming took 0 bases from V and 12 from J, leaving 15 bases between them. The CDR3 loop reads CASSEAWGSRGQFF. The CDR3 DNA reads TGTGCCAGCAGTGAAGCGTGGGGCAGCCGGGGGCAGTTCTTC.

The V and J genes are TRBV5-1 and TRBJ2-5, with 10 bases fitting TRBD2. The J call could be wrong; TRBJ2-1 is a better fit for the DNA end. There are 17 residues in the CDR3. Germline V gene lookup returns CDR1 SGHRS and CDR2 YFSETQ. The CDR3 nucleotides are TGCGCCAGCAGTCTGATTAGCGGGGGGTTCTCCTACAATGAGCAGTTCTTC. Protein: CASSLISGGFSYNEQFF.

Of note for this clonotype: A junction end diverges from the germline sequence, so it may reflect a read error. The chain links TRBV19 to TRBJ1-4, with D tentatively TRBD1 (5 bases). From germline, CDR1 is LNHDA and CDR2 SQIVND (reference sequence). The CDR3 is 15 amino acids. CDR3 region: CASSPGSGGDEKLLF. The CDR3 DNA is TGTGCCAGTAGTCCCGGGAGTGGAGGGGATGAAAAACTGCTTTTT.

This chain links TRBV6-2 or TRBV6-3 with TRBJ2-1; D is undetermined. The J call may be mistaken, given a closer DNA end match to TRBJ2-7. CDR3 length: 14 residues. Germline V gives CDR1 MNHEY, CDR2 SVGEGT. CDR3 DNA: TGTGCCAGCAAACCGCCAGTTACGGCCTACGAGCAGTACTTC. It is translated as CASKPPVTAYEQYF.

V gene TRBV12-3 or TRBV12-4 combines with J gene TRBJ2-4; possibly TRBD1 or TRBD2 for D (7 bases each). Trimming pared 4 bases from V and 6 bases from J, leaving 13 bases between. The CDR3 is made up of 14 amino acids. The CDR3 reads CASSYGRGGNIQYF. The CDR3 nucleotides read TGTGCCAGCAGTTACGGCAGGGGGGGAAACATTCAGTACTTC.

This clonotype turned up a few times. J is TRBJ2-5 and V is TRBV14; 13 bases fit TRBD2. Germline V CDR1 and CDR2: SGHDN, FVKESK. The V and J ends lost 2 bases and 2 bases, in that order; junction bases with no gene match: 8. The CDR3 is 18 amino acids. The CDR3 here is CASSQTRRTSGGQETQYF. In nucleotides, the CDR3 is TGTGCCAGCAGCCAAACCCGTCGGACTAGCGGGGGACAAGAGACCCAGTACTTC. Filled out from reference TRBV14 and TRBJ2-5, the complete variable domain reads EAGVTQFPSHSVIEKGQTVTLRCDPISGHDNLYWYRRVMGKEIKFLLHFVKESKQDESGMPNNRFLAERTGGTYSTLKVQPAELEDSGVYFCASSQTRRTSGGQETQYFGPGTRLLVL.

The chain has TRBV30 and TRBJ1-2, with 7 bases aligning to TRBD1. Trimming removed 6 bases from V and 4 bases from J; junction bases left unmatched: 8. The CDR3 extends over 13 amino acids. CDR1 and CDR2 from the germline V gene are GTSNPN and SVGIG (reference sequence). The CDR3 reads CACRDREFYGYTF. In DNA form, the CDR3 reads TGTGCCTGTCGGGACAGAGAGTTCTATGGCTACACCTTC.

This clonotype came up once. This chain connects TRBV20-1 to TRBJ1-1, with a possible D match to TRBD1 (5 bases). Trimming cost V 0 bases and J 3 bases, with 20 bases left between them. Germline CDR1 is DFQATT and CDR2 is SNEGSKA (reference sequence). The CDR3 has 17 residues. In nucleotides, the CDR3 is TGCAGTGCTAGAGACCGGCAGGGTAGGGGAGTGGACACTGAAGCTTTCTTT. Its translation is CSARDRQGRGVDTEAFF.

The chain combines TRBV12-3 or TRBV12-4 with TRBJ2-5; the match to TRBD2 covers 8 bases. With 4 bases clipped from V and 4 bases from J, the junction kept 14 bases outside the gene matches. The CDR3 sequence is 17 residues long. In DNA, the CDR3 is TGTGCCAGCAGTTGGGTAGGGGGACCTCGGGAGGGAGAGACCCAGTACTTC. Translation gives CASSWVGGPREGETQYF.

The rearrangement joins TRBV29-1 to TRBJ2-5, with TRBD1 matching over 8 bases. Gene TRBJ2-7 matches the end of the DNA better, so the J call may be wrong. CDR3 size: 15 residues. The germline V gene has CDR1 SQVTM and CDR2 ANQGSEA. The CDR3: CSVVTGDRGLYEQYF. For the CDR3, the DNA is TGCAGCGTTGTAACCGGCGACAGGGGTCTCTACGAGCAGTACTTC.

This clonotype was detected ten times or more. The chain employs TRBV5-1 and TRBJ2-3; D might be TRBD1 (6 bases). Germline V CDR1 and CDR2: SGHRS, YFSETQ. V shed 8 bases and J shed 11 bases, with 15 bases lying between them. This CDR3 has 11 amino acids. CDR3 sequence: CARTTGLGQYF. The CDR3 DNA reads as TGCGCCAGGACCACAGGGCTGGGGCAGTATTTT.

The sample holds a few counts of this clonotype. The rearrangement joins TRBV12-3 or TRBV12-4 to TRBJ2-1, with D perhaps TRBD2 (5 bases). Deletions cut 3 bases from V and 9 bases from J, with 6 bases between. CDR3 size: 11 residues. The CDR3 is CASSFSVEQFF. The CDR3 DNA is TGTGCCAGCAGTTTTAGCGTTGAGCAGTTCTTC.

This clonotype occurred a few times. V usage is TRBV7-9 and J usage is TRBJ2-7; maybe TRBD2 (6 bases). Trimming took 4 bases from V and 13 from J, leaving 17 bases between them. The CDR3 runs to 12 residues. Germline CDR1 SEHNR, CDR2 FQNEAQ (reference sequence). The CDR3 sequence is CASSSTDRLVYF. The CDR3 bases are TGTGCCAGCAGCTCCACTGACCGACTAGTTTACTTC.

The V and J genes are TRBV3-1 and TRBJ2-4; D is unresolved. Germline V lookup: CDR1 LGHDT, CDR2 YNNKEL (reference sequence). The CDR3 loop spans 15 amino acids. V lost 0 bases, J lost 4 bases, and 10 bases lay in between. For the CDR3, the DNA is TGTGCCAGCAGCCAAGAACTAACAAATAAAAACATTCAGTACTTC. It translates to CASSQELTNKNIQYF.

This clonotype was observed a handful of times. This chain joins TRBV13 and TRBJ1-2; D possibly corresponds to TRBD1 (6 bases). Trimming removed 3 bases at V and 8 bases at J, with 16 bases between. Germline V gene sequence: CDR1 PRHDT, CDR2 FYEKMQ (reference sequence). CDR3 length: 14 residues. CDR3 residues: CASSFRGPSRGYTF. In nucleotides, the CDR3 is TGTGCCAGCAGCTTCAGGGGTCCATCGAGAGGCTACACCTTC.

As DNA, the CDR3 is TGTGCCAGCAGTTCTCCAGGGGGCGAGCAGTACTTC. Its protein is CASSSPGGEQYF. The chain joins TRBV12-3 or TRBV12-4 to TRBJ2-7; 7 bases fit TRBD1. Unmatched junction bases numbered 3, after V lost 4 bases and J lost 6 bases. The CDR3 is made up of 12 amino acids.

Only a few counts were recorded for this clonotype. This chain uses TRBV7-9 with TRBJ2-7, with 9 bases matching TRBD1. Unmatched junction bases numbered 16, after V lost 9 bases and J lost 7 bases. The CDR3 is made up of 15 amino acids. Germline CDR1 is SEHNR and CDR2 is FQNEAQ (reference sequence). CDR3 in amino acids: CASSPRRQGVEEQYF. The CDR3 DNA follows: TGTGCCAGTTCCCCCCGGAGACAGGGGGTCGAGGAGCAGTACTTC.

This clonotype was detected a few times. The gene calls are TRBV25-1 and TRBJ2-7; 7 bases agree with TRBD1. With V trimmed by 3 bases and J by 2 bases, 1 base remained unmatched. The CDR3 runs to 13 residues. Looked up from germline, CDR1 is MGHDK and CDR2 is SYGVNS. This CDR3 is CASSEGTAYEQYF. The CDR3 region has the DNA TGTGCCAGCAGTGAGGGGACAGCCTACGAGCAGTACTTC.

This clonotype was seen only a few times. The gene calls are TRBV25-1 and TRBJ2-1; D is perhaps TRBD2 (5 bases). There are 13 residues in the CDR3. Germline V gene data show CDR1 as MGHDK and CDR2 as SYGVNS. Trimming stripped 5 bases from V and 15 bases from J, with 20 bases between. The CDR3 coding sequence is TGTGCCAGCAGTCTTAAACCGGGGATCCCCCCGTTCTTC. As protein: CASSLKPGIPPFF.

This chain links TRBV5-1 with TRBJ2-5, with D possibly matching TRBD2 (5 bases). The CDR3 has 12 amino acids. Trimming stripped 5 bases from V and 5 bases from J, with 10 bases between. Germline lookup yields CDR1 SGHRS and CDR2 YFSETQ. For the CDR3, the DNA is TGCGCCAGCAGACTAGAGCTTGAGACCCAGTACTTC. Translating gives CASRLELETQYF.

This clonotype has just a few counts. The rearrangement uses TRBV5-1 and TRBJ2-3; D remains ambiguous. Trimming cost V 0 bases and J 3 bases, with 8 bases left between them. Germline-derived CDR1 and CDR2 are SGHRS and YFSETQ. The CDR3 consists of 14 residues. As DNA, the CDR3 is TGCGCCAGCAGCTTGGGACACCGAACAGATACGCAGTATTTT. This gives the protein CASSLGHRTDTQYF.